Listed below are T cell receptor beta chains from one sample, sequenced in a study of PD-1 blockade in classical Hodgkin lymphoma. The table came from immunoSEQ multiplex PCR; TCRdb's copy has only in-frame clones and leaves some out. The table includes around 100,000 clones, roughly 90% detected once. The source was peripheral blood mononuclear cells (PBMCs), collected before the second cycle of nivolumab. The receptors were gathered from a human donor with classical Hodgkin lymphoma. Both conserved end residues are part of each CDR3.

TRBV5-1	TRBJ1-1	CASTPSGTGNTEAFF
TRBV7-9	TRBJ1-4	CASSLIAGGDSEKLFF
TRBV4-2	TRBJ1-4	CASSQDSAKLFF
TRBV30	TRBJ1-3	CAWERSSGNTIYF
TRBV30	TRBJ1-5	CAWSPDRDQPQHF
TRBV7-9	TRBJ1-1	CASSFGNTEAFF
TRBV7-9	TRBJ2-7	CASSRVGLEQYF
TRBV5-1	TRBJ1-6	CASSLWTRGPNSPLHF
TRBV5-1	TRBJ2-1	CASSFGDNNEQFF
TRBV28	TRBJ1-6	CASSFPDLLYNSPLHF
TRBV4-3	TRBJ2-3	CASSQGWAGGSTDTQYF
TRBV7-2	TRBJ2-5	CASSPSGGARETQYF
TRBV10-2	TRBJ2-1	CASSEGLLVDEQFF
TRBV6-1	TRBJ2-7	CASRPGHGLEQYF
TRBV10-1	TRBJ2-5	CASRATGEGEETQYF
TRBV7-9	TRBJ1-2	CAIGRARESYGYTF
TRBV2	TRBJ2-3	CASSALVASGGGTQYF
TRBV5-6	TRBJ1-2	CASSLIAGGYGYTF
TRBV28	TRBJ1-3	CASSFPRNSGNTIYF
TRBV9	TRBJ2-5	CASSVALGPQETQYF
TRBV12-1	TRBJ2-1	CASSFRSRRRGLNNEQFF
TRBV30	TRBJ2-5	CAWSAGQAGGTQYF
TRBV5-1	TRBJ1-3	CASSLDRGGNTIYF
TRBV4-3	TRBJ1-3	CASSQDSGYSGNTIYF
TRBV5-1	TRBJ2-3	CASSQGGGGAQDTQYF
TRBV6-1	TRBJ2-7	CAITDRGLAYEQYF
TRBV6-5	TRBJ2-2	CASSNSAGELFF
TRBV28	TRBJ1-2	CASSSSGTGTPYGYTF
TRBV18	TRBJ2-7	CASSRTSGGAEAYEQYF
TRBV6-6	TRBJ1-6	CASSYGPNSPLHF
TRBV18	TRBJ2-1	CASSRGTSGGNNEQFF
TRBV4-3	TRBJ2-1	CASSQATSGGYNEQFF
TRBV27	TRBJ2-3	CASSFWQGGITDTQYF
TRBV27	TRBJ2-7	CASSYRAGFYEQYF
TRBV7-9	TRBJ1-2	CASSLVTVYGYTF
TRBV9	TRBJ2-5	CASSVGGSQETQYF
TRBV5-1	TRBJ2-7	CASSGGQGTGEQYF
TRBV15	TRBJ1-5	CATSRDDGYSNQPQHF
TRBV6-4	TRBJ2-1	CASSDSSKRRSSYNEQFF
TRBV9	TRBJ2-3	CASSGSGRGRGDTQYF
TRBV7-2	TRBJ2-7	CASSEDRAYEQYF
TRBV30	TRBJ1-1	CAWSPMGTEAFF
TRBV6-5	TRBJ2-1	CASSYSSEWYNEQFF
TRBV2	TRBJ1-1	CASKTELNTEAFF
TRBV7-3	TRBJ1-1	CASSLTRDRGRGTEAFF
TRBV6-6	TRBJ2-7	CASRPGTGTEYEQYF
TRBV5-1	TRBJ2-2	CASSLWRTGMTGELFF
TRBV10-3	TRBJ2-5	CAISLGQGQETQYF
TRBV4-1	TRBJ1-2	CASSQPHRTGSLGYTF
TRBV27	TRBJ2-3	CASSSYRADTQYF
TRBV7-9	TRBJ2-5	CASSLTGAVETQYF
TRBV11-2	TRBJ1-4	CASSRPTNEKLFF
TRBV18	TRBJ1-3	CASSRDSPQSSGNTIYF